The TCR beta chain under discussion was sequenced for a study of blood T cell repertoires in COVID-19 (TCRdb year 2020). Background on the whole study: The collaborator samples originated in the United States, Italy and Spain and spanned the acute and convalescent phases of COVID-19. The prospective study material was composed of cDNA or gDNA derived from T cells, B-cell-depleted T cells, or PBMCs. Subjects who had been exposed to COVID-19, were actively infected with it, or had recovered from it provided the deeply sampled blood TCRbeta repertoires that made up the dataset. A freely available public database, intended as a resource for researchers studying the immune response to SARS-CoV-2, is where the repertoires were released. The samples were drawn from two sources: the first 160 participants of the ongoing ImmuneRACE study, and 1,000 to 1,500 subjects contributed by 6 global collaborators. Sample metadata almost always included a de-identified subject ID, COVID-19 status, age in years and sex. HLA class I and class II types, where available, came from metadata supplied by the sample provider rather than from assay-based typing. On the study overall, not on this receptor specifically: The amount of clinical and demographic metadata varied by source and participant and was provided uncurated.

Turning to this clone: It lacks a known antigen. No clone much larger than this one lies a single base away; base qualities are absent.

TCRbeta CDR3 regions were amplified from genomic DNA using the immunoSEQ Assay, a bias-controlled multiplex PCR. The paper's data handling went like this. The number of nucleated cells in each sample was estimated by amplification of reference gene primers within the assay. Sequence reads were collapsed and filtered to measure the absolute abundance of every unique TCRbeta CDR3 rearrangement. For each sample, productive Simpson clonality was calculated by taking the square root of Simpson's diversity index across productive rearrangements. This is the immuneACCESS table as TCRdb keeps it, with only in-frame sequences that have V and J called. A part of the clones is gone; compared with another copy, unresolved V genes explain less than half, and the rest is unexplained. V, J and clone size derive from that table, while D and trimming were established from the DNA sequence. This sample lists roughly 300,000 clones; around 82% were detected once. The ten biggest clones cover around 1.2% of the sample.

Whole blood was collected in K2EDTA tubes by collaborating institutions according to the institutions' own protocols. Collaborator samples were shipped for TCRbeta analysis as frozen whole blood, isolated PBMCs, or DNA extracted from either sample type. Sequenced input: peripheral blood. This receptor was identified in a woman aged 50 to 65 with acute or convalescent COVID-19.

The sequence in DNA is TGTGCCAGCAGTGCTGGGACAGGGAGAGCCAAAAACATTCAGTACTTC. Its protein product is CASSAGTGRAKNIQYF. The sequence links TRBV2 to TRBJ2-4; TRBD1 matches 9 bases in the middle. Ends trimmed: V by 4 bases, J by 0 bases; bases unmatched to a gene: 4. From the cysteine through the phenylalanine, the CDR3 covers 16 amino acids. Of the read, only the CDR3 DNA is kept; its 48 bases are in frame from base 1. Looking up the germline V gene yields CDR1 SNHLY and CDR2 FYNNEI.